The 16 T cell receptor beta chains below all came from one sample that was sequenced in a study of T-cell memory formation after mild COVID-19. Using its own MiXCR run on the 5' RACE reads, TCRdb lists one record per CDR3 protein. This sample has approximately 300,000 distinct CDR3 sequences; approximately 15% occur once, and the top ten carry around a fifth. The sample consisted of PBMCs or a T cell subset sorted from them (not recorded which). The receptors were gathered from a man aged 18 to 29 who had mild COVID-19 (a few samples of this study predate the infection). Cell type and time point are not known.

The rearrangement joins TRBV6-2 or TRBV6-3 to TRBJ2-1; 9 nucleotides align to TRBD2. Germline CDR1 MNHEY, CDR2 SVGEGT. This CDR3 contains 15 residues. Germline trimming cut 6 bases from V and 7 bases from J; bases unmatched to any gene: 10. The CDR3, as DNA: TGTGCCAGCAGCCGGCCTGCGGGGGGGCGGAATGAGCAGTTCTTC. The encoded protein is CASSRPAGGRNEQFF.

The V gene is TRBV15, the J gene TRBJ2-2; a weak D match, TRBD1 (5 bases). CDR1 LNHNV and CDR2 YYDKDF come from the germline V gene (reference sequence). V dropped 0 bases and J dropped 4 bases, with 15 bases sitting between them. This CDR3 comprises 17 residues. In nucleotides, the CDR3 is TGTGCCACCAGCAGAGACAAGCAGGGTTTAGCCACCGGGGAGCTGTTTTTT. Translation: CATSRDKQGLATGELFF.

This clonotype appeared a few times. The rearrangement links TRBV4-3 to TRBJ2-5; 12 bases are shared with TRBD1. Losses at the gene ends were 3 bases for V and 5 bases for J; bases not matched to a gene: 10. Germline V gene lookup returns CDR1 LGHNA and CDR2 YSLEER. CDR3 length: 17 amino acids. The CDR3 bases are TGCGCCAGCAGCCAGGGGTCAGGGACAGGGGGCAGGGAGACCCAGTACTTC. It specifies CASSQGSGTGGRETQYF.

This clonotype has a handful of counts. The chain is built from TRBV28 and TRBJ2-7; 10 bases are a match to TRBD2. CDR1 MDHEN and CDR2 SYDVKM come from the germline V gene. The length of the CDR3 is 16 residues. V lost 4 bases and J lost 7; bases outside the gene matches: 13. CDR3 bases: TGTGCCAGCAGTTCCCGGGGAGCGGGGGGGTTGGAGGAGCAGTACTTC. It yields the protein CASSSRGAGGLEEQYF.

This chain uses TRBV7-3 with TRBJ1-6; no firm D call. Germline lookup yields CDR1 SGHTA and CDR2 FQGTGA. The ends were cut back, 5 bases at V and 4 bases at J, with 12 bases in the middle. This CDR3 spans 15 amino acids. The CDR3 bases are TGTGCCAGCAGCCCGCCAGGACTTTATAATTCACCCCTCCACTTT. This translates into CASSPPGLYNSPLHF.

This clonotype was seen a few times. The gene calls are TRBV4-3 and TRBJ1-1, with TRBD1 matching over 8 bases. Trimming removed 0 bases from V and 4 bases from J; junction bases left unmatched: 4. The germline V gene encodes CDR1 LGHNA and CDR2 YSLEER. The CDR3 has 15 residues. The CDR3 is CASSQESGGPTEAFF. CDR3 in DNA: TGCGCCAGCAGCCAAGAGTCAGGGGGCCCCACTGAAGCTTTCTTT.

This rearrangement joins TRBV6-5 to TRBJ2-1; D possibly corresponds to TRBD1 (6 bases). Trimming shortened V by 5 bases and J by 12 bases, and 14 bases separated the two germline ends. CDR1 MNHEY and CDR2 SVGAGI come from the germline V gene. This CDR3 has 12 amino acids. Here the CDR3 DNA reads TGTGCCAGCAGTGTCCGGGACAAGGGGCAGTTCTTC. It is translated as CASSVRDKGQFF.

This clonotype was recorded at least ten times. This chain joins TRBV5-1 and TRBJ2-3; D uncertain. The length of the CDR3 is 15 residues. Trimming left V 4 bases short and J 3 bases short, with 15 bases between. Germline-derived CDR1 and CDR2 are SGHRS and YFSETQ. The CDR3, as DNA: TGCGCCAGCAGCACCACCCCGACCCTAACAGATACGCAGTATTTT. Residues: CASSTTPTLTDTQYF.

This clonotype has just a few counts. The chain couples TRBV3-1 to TRBJ2-7; D unresolved. This CDR3 has 12 residues. Germline V gives CDR1 LGHDT, CDR2 YNNKEL (reference sequence). V dropped 0 bases and J dropped 7 bases, with 7 bases sitting between them. CDR3 amino acids: CASSQDHGEQYV. Here the CDR3 DNA reads TGTGCCAGCAGCCAAGATCATGGGGAGCAGTACGTC.

This clonotype was observed a few times. The CDR3 here is CATSDLNRGTGKETQYF. The CDR3 DNA is TGTGCCACCAGTGATTTAAATCGAGGGACAGGGAAAGAGACCCAGTACTTC. The chain combines TRBV24-1 with TRBJ2-5, with 9 positions matching TRBD1. V trimming: 1 base; J trimming: 3 bases; junction bases outside the gene matches: 8. Germline values: CDR1 KGHDR, CDR2 SFDVKD. The CDR3 is 17 residues long.

This clonotype was counted a few times. The rearrangement uses TRBV5-1 and TRBJ1-6; tentative D call: TRBD1 (5 bases). Germline CDR1 is SGHRS and CDR2 is YFSETQ. This CDR3 region has 18 residues. Trimming took 5 bases from V and 10 from J, leaving 28 bases between them. The CDR3 reads CASSPIPRQGTAWSPLHF. The CDR3 DNA is TGCGCCAGCAGTCCCATCCCGCGGCAGGGAACGGCTTGGTCACCCCTCCACTTT.

The chain combines TRBV7-2 with TRBJ2-5; tentatively, D is TRBD1 (5 bases). V shed 3 bases and J shed 5 bases, with 13 bases lying between them. This CDR3 has 14 residues. Germline V lookup: CDR1 SGHTA, CDR2 FQGNSA. CDR3 nucleotide sequence: TGTGCCAGCAGCTTTCCACAGGTGCGGGAGACCCAGTACTTC. It is translated as CASSFPQVRETQYF.

V and J are TRBV6-2 or TRBV6-3 and TRBJ2-7; D might be TRBD2 (5 bases). Trimming cost V 11 bases and J 4 bases, with 18 bases left between them. Germline loops: CDR1 MNHEY, CDR2 SVGEGT. The CDR3 totals 13 residues. CDR3 region: CAGGLDHSYEQYV. The CDR3 nucleotides are TGTGCCGGCGGGTTGGACCACTCGTACGAGCAGTACGTC.

This clonotype was observed a few times. The chain employs TRBV5-1 and TRBJ1-1; D is uncertain. In germline, CDR1 is SGHRS, CDR2 YFSETQ. This CDR3 has 15 residues. Trimming pared 0 bases from V and 1 base from J, leaving 10 bases between. The DNA of the CDR3 is TGCGCCAGCAGCTTGGCGGTGAATTCGAACACTGAAGCTTTCTTT. Residues: CASSLAVNSNTEAFF. The whole variable domain, remainder taken from reference TRBV5-1 and TRBJ1-1, is KAGVTQTPRYLIKTRGQQVTLSCSPISGHRSVSWYQQTPGQGLQFLFEYFSETQRNKGNFPGRFSGRQFSNSRSEMNVSTLELGDSALYLCASSLAVNSNTEAFFGQGTRLTVV.

Many counts were recorded for this clonotype. V gene TRBV27 combines with J gene TRBJ1-1; 8 bases fit TRBD1. Unmatched junction bases numbered 14, after V lost 3 bases and J lost 8 bases. CDR3 size: 16 residues. CDR1 MNHEY and CDR2 SMNVEV come from the germline V gene (reference sequence). The CDR3 region has the DNA TGTGCCAGCAGTTTTATTGTCGGCAGGGGGCGTTGGGAAGCTTTCTTT. It codes for CASSFIVGRGRWEAFF.

The chain carries TRBV19 and TRBJ1-1; D is unresolved. V lost 5 bases and J 5 bases, leaving 15 bases between the germline ends. Germline CDR1 is LNHDA and CDR2 is SQIVND (reference sequence). CDR3 size: 14 residues. The CDR3 region has the DNA TGTGCCAGTAGTTATGTGGGCGCGGGAACTGAAGCTTTCTTT. This translates into CASSYVGAGTEAFF. The whole variable domain, filled in from reference TRBV19 and TRBJ1-1, reads DGGITQSPKYLFRKEGQNVTLSCEQNLNHDAMYWYRQDPGQGLRLIYYSQIVNDFQKGDIAEGYSVSREKKESFPLTVTSAQKNPTAFYLCASSYVGAGTEAFFGQGTRLTVV.